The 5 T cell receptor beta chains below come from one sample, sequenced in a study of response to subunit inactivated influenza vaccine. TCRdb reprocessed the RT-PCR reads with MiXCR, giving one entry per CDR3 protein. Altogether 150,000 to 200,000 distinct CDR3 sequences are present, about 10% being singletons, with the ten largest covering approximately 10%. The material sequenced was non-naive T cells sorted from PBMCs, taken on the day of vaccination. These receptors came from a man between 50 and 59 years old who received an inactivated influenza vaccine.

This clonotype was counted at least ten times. CDR3 sequence: CASSLSPTNPPGNTIYF. The CDR3 coding sequence is TGTGCCAGCAGCTTGTCCCCGACAAACCCCCCTGGAAACACCATATATTTT. J is TRBJ1-3 and V is TRBV5-6; D is uncertain. This CDR3 region has 17 residues. V was trimmed by 1 base and J by 2 bases, leaving 16 bases between them. Germline V CDR1 and CDR2: SGHDT, YYEEEE.

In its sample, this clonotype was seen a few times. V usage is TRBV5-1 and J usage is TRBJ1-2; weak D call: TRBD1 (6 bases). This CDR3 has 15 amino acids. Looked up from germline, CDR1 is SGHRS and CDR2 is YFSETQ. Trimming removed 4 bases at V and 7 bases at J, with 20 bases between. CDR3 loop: CASSLTGSGFGGYTF. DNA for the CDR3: TGCGCCAGCAGCCTAACAGGGTCTGGGTTTGGTGGCTACACCTTC.

The CDR3 is CAISESRDDQPQHF. The CDR3 bases are TGTGCCATCAGTGAGTCCCGAGACGATCAGCCCCAGCATTTT. This chain uses TRBV10-3 with TRBJ1-5; D is undetermined. This CDR3 has 14 residues. CDR1 and CDR2 from the germline V gene are ENHRY and SYGVKD. With 0 bases removed from V and 5 bases from J, the gap between germline ends came to 8 bases.

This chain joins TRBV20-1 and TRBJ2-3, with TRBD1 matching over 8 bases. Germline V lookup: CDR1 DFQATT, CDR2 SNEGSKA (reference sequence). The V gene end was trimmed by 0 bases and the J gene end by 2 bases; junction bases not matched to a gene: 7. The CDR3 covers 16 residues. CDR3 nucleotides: TGCAGTGCTAGAGATAGGGGGACAGGAATCACAGATACGCAGTATTTT. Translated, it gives CSARDRGTGITDTQYF.

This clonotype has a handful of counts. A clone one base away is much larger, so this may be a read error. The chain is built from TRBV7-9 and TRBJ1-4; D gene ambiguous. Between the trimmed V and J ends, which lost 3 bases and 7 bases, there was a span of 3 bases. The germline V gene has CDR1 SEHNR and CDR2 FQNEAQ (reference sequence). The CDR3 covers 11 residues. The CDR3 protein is CASSFGEKLFF. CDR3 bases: TGTGCCAGCAGCTTCGGTGAAAAACTGTTTTTT.